This T cell receptor (beta chain) was captured in a study of PD-1 blockade in classical Hodgkin lymphoma. This clone was seen a handful of times. What it binds is unknown. The CDR3 is made up of 13 amino acids. V was clipped by 6 bases and J by 7 bases, with 16 bases between them. Germline V gene sequence: CDR1 KGHSH, CDR2 LQKENI. Study-level points and caveats: Exclusion was applied to patients who started nivolumab under 1 year after ASCT. There remain no defined causes for the repertoire differences, which possibly reflect disease activity or prior therapy. While CD8+ TCR diversity did not rise significantly by C4D1, CD4+ TCR diversity did.

The table came from immunoSEQ multiplex PCR; TCRdb's copy has only in-frame clones and leaves some out. The data hold some 41,000 clones, with 70% to 80% observed a single time. Every patient was affected by relapse after autologous stem cell transplantation, while exposure to brentuximab vedotin was not uniform. The chain employs TRBV18 and TRBJ2-7; D possibly uses TRBD1 or TRBD2 (5 bases each). This TCR derives from a human donor with classical Hodgkin lymphoma. The specimen was peripheral blood mononuclear cells (PBMCs), collected at baseline. The CDR3 sequence: CASSPGAFAEQYF. The CDR3 DNA follows: TGTGCCAGCTCCCCCGGGGCTTTTGCGGAGCAGTACTTC.